This T cell receptor (beta chain) was sequenced in a study of human T cells and chemical hapten exposure. Study at large: Doses of diphenylcyclopropenone went to the patients' scalps weekly throughout the roughly 25-week study. Overall study findings and caveats: With regard to DPC sensitization, TCRs above 1 in 1000 frequency did not change.

This clonotype was seen ten or more times. Its cognate antigen is unknown. Original processing methods: Counting gave a median of 95,638 TCRs per sample, with values ranging from about 20,000 to 750,000. TCRdb passed the RACE reads through MiXCR, listing each CDR3 protein once. These V and J calls are TCRdb output, not the study's own analysis. The sample records tens of thousands of distinct CDR3 sequences, 10% being singletons. Between the trimmed V and J ends, which lost 2 bases and 1 base, there was a span of 1 base. Per the germline V gene, CDR1 is SGDLS and CDR2 is YYNGEE. The CDR3 contains 12 residues. Time point reported: pre-sensitization, week 0. Treatment reported: therapeutic diphenylcyclopropenone sensitization with weekly scalp DPC. Total RNA came from unfractionated whole blood.

This sample comprised whole blood, obtained in connection with sensitization to the hapten diphenylcyclopropenone (DPC). The source of this sequence is a man aged 50 to 59 with alopecia areata. Some clones in this sample may be carry-over from other donors' samples. The chain has TRBV9 and TRBJ1-3; D call uncertain. The CDR3 is CASSVSGNTIYF. Written as DNA, the CDR3 is TGTGCCAGCAGCGTGTCTGGAAACACCATATATTTT.